The 4 T cell receptor beta chains below all came from one sample that was sequenced in a study of a mutant IDH1 vaccine in newly diagnosed glioma. Their recognized antigens are unknown. Profiling relied on immunoSEQ multiplex PCR, and the TCRdb table lists in-frame clones only, not all of them. The sample has some 60,000 clones; under 85% are singletons. The sample's time point: week 11, during vaccination. Vaccination used 300 ug of mutant IDH1 20-mer peptide per dose, with topical imiquimod. Specimen: PBMCs, collected from a glioma patient whose treatment included an IDH1 peptide vaccine. All receptors derive from a man aged 25-45 years with glioma.

This chain joins TRBV19 and TRBJ1-2; D is unclear. This CDR3 region has 11 residues. CDR1 is LNHDA and CDR2 is SQIVND in the germline V gene (reference sequence). With 7 bases removed from V and 2 bases from J, the gap between germline ends came to 5 bases. CDR3 DNA sequence: TGTGCCAGTACAAGCAACTATGGCTACACCTTC. Its translation: CASTSNYGYTF.

The CDR3 DNA is TGTGCCAGCACCCGAGGGCCGGGAGGCGGGATGAACACTGAAGCTTTCTTT. This codes for CASTRGPGGGMNTEAFF. J is TRBJ1-1 and V is TRBV2, with D unresolved. Between the trimmed V and J ends, which lost 7 bases and 0 bases, there was a span of 21 bases. The CDR3 runs to 17 residues. Germline loops: CDR1 SNHLY, CDR2 FYNNEI.

V gene TRBV28 combines with J gene TRBJ1-2; D is unresolved. V lost 6 bases and J lost 4, with 15 bases in between. Germline CDR1 and CDR2: MDHEN and SYDVKM. The CDR3 is made up of 14 amino acids. CDR3 coding DNA: TGTGCCAGCAGGGATGGACGGAGGCTCTATGGCTACACCTTC. Protein: CASRDGRRLYGYTF.

The chain couples TRBV7-3 to TRBJ2-2; the D is unclear. From germline, CDR1 is SGHTA and CDR2 FQGTGA. V lost 6 bases to trimming and J lost 2 bases, with 7 bases between them. This CDR3 contains 13 residues. The CDR3 spells CASRADNTGELFF. The CDR3 region has the DNA TGTGCCAGCAGGGCAGACAACACCGGGGAGCTGTTTTTT.